These 18 T cell receptor beta chains share one sample of origin, sequenced in a study of T-cell memory formation after mild COVID-19 (dated by TCRdb to the early 2020s). Libraries were constructed by 5' RACE. The listed sequencing device is Illumina NovaSeq 6000. The public reads were quality trimmed at Q25 with fastp and then assembled into clones with MiXCR by TCRdb, keeping productive beta chains. Merged by CDR3 protein, the rows form single entries marked with the most common genes and DNA. Across this sample there are roughly 49,000 distinct CDR3 sequences, with less than 35% seen only once. 43% of the sample is held by the ten biggest clonotypes. Sequenced input: PBMCs or a T cell subset sorted from them (not recorded which). The receptor set was obtained from a young man who had mild COVID-19 (a few samples of this study predate the infection). The sample titles of this study are shuffled in the database, so cell type and time point are left out; the donor was told from shared clones.

The rearrangement links TRBV4-1 to TRBJ2-7; 7 bases are a match to TRBD1. CDR3 length: 14 amino acids. From germline, CDR1 is MGHRA and CDR2 YSYEKL. The V segment lost 2 bases and the J segment 4 bases; nucleotides outside the gene matches: 5. The CDR3 region is CASSQPGQYYEQYF. In DNA, the CDR3 is TGCGCCAGCAGCCAACCGGGACAGTATTACGAGCAGTACTTC.

This chain joins TRBV20-1 and TRBJ2-1, with a tentative D call TRBD2 (6 bases). This CDR3 region has 13 residues. Trimming removed 3 bases at V and 8 bases at J, with 14 bases between. CDR1 is DFQATT, CDR2 SNEGSKA, per germline (reference sequence). The chain's CDR3 is CSARSREVHEQFF. CDR3 coding DNA: TGCAGTGCTAGGAGTAGGGAGGTGCATGAGCAGTTCTTC.

The rearrangement uses TRBV7-3 and TRBJ1-1; D not certain. V gave up 5 bases and J gave up 1 base, with 11 bases separating them. This CDR3 region has 14 residues. In germline, CDR1 is SGHTA, CDR2 FQGTGA. CDR3 sequence: CASSLIGGNTEAFF. Written as DNA, the CDR3 is TGTGCCAGCAGCCTCATCGGAGGGAACACTGAAGCTTTCTTT.

This clonotype was picked up a small number of times. V is TRBV2 and J is TRBJ2-7; D gene ambiguous. Germline CDR1 reads SNHLY; CDR2 reads FYNNEI. This CDR3 has 12 residues. The V and J ends lost 7 bases and 0 bases respectively, with 7 bases between them. The CDR3 spells CASIGSSYEQYF. CDR3 bases: TGTGCCAGCATAGGCAGCTCCTACGAGCAGTACTTC. Together with reference TRBV2 and TRBJ2-7, the CDR3 gives the full variable domain: EPEVTQTPSHQVTQMGQEVILRCVPISNHLYFYWYRQILGQKVEFLVSFYNNEISEKSEIFDDQFSVERPDGSNFTLKIRSTKLEDSAMYFCASIGSSYEQYFGPGTRLTVT.

The chain employs TRBV7-2 and TRBJ2-5; 7 positions agree with TRBD2. V was clipped by 4 bases and J by 5 bases; unmatched bases: 10. This CDR3 comprises 15 residues. Germline V gene data show CDR1 as SGHTA and CDR2 as FQGNSA. The CDR3 DNA sequence: TGTGCCAGCAGCTCTGGAGGCGGGGGACGGGAGACCCAGTACTTC. This gives the protein CASSSGGGGRETQYF.

The chain couples TRBV6-5 to TRBJ1-2; D possibly corresponds to TRBD1 (6 bases). Trimming shortened V by 3 bases and J by 2 bases, and 13 bases separated the two germline ends. The CDR3 contains 15 residues. CDR1 and CDR2 (germline): MNHEY, SVGAGI. CDR3 sequence: CASSYRSTGNYGYTF. The CDR3 region has the DNA TGTGCCAGCAGTTATCGCTCTACAGGGAACTATGGCTACACCTTC.

The chain recombines TRBV7-9 with TRBJ1-1; D is unclear. V lost 6 bases to trimming and J lost 5 bases, with 19 bases between them. Germline-derived CDR1 and CDR2 are SEHNR and FQNEAQ (reference sequence). This CDR3 is 15 amino acids long. The DNA for the CDR3 is TGTGCCAGCAGTCTAGGGCGGGAGGGATTGACTGAAGCTTTCTTT. Translated, it gives CASSLGREGLTEAFF.

The chain combines TRBV5-1 with TRBJ1-1; perhaps TRBD1 as D (6 bases). There are 14 residues in the CDR3. V gave up 6 bases and J gave up 6 bases, with 18 bases separating them. Per germline, CDR1 SGHRS and CDR2 YFSETQ. This CDR3 reads CASKADRDYPEAFF. As DNA, the CDR3 is TGCGCCAGCAAGGCGGACAGAGACTACCCTGAAGCTTTCTTT. Using reference TRBV5-1 and TRBJ1-1 for the parts outside the CDR3, the full variable domain is KAGVTQTPRYLIKTRGQQVTLSCSPISGHRSVSWYQQTPGQGLQFLFEYFSETQRNKGNFPGRFSGRQFSNSRSEMNVSTLELGDSALYLCASKADRDYPEAFFGQGTRLTVV.

The rearrangement links TRBV27 to TRBJ2-3, with D perhaps TRBD1 or TRBD2 (6 bases each). Trimming took off 0 bases at V and 11 bases at J, with 12 bases between the two ends. CDR1 is MNHEY and CDR2 is SMNVEV in the germline V gene (reference sequence). The CDR3 totals 13 residues. The CDR3, as DNA: TGTGCCAGCAGTTTATCGTATGAGGGGGGGCAGTATTTT. This translates into CASSLSYEGGQYF.

This clonotype has just a few counts. The rearrangement joins TRBV4-1 to TRBJ2-3; weak D call: TRBD2 (5 bases). Trimming pared 1 base from V and 6 bases from J, leaving 14 bases between. Germline loops: CDR1 MGHRA, CDR2 YSYEKL. The CDR3 sequence is 15 residues long. In nucleotides, the CDR3 is TGCGCCAGCAGCCAAGTGGGAGTCAGGACGGATACGCAGTATTTT. Its translation: CASSQVGVRTDTQYF.

This rearrangement joins TRBV5-1 to TRBJ2-7; D is perhaps TRBD1 (5 bases). Germline V gene sequence: CDR1 SGHRS, CDR2 YFSETQ. V lost 2 bases, J lost 5 bases, and 14 bases lay in between. The CDR3 runs 14 residues. The CDR3 nucleotides are TGCGCCAGCAGCTTTGTCGGGCCCAGGGACGAGCAGTACGTC. Its translation: CASSFVGPRDEQYV.

The rearrangement links TRBV7-9 to TRBJ1-3; the D is unclear. V was cut by 4 bases and J by 0 bases, with 7 bases left in between. Germline loops: CDR1 SEHNR, CDR2 FQNEAQ (reference sequence). This CDR3 is built from 14 residues. CDR3 loop: CASSSPDSGNTIYF. CDR3 DNA: TGTGCCAGCAGCTCCCCGGACTCTGGAAACACCATATATTTT.

The chain couples TRBV12-3 or TRBV12-4 to TRBJ2-1, with D tentatively TRBD1 or TRBD2 (6 bases each). V dropped 7 bases and J dropped 14 bases, with 15 bases sitting between them. The CDR3 sequence is 11 residues long. The CDR3 reads CASTMGRDKFF. The CDR3, as DNA: TGTGCCAGCACTATGGGGCGGGACAAGTTCTTC.

This clonotype was recorded a few times. The gene calls are TRBV5-4 and TRBJ2-3, with D unresolved. The CDR3 is made up of 13 amino acids. Trimming removed 2 bases at V and 2 bases at J, with 6 bases between. Germline CDR1 is SGHNT and CDR2 is YYREEE (reference sequence). The CDR3 here is CASSFFVTDTQYF. CDR3 nucleotides: TGTGCCAGCAGCTTCTTTGTCACAGATACGCAGTATTTT.

The chain carries TRBV12-3 or TRBV12-4 and TRBJ1-3, with D unresolved. V lost 3 bases to trimming and J lost 4 bases, with 7 bases between them. The CDR3 has 13 residues. In nucleotides, the CDR3 is TGTGCCAGCAGTTTCCCCGACGGAAACACCATATATTTT. The encoded protein is CASSFPDGNTIYF.

This clonotype has only a few counts. V is TRBV19 and J is TRBJ2-7, with D unresolved. The V end lost 7 bases, the J end lost 1 base, and 14 bases lay between the germline ends. CDR3 size: 14 residues. CDR1 is LNHDA and CDR2 is SQIVND in the germline V gene (reference sequence). CDR3 DNA sequence: TGTGCCAGTAAAATTGGTGCAAATTCCTACGAGCAGTACTTC. Residues: CASKIGANSYEQYF.

The chain links TRBV4-1 to TRBJ1-4; 7 positions agree with TRBD1. The J segment lost 8 bases and the V segment lost 4 bases, leaving 13 bases of the junction unmatched. The CDR3 has 16 amino acids. Germline CDR1 reads MGHRA; CDR2 reads YSYEKL. The CDR3 protein is CASSLTLDRLSEKLFF. The CDR3 DNA follows: TGCGCCAGCAGCCTGACCCTGGACAGGTTGAGCGAAAAACTGTTTTTT.

This chain links TRBV6-5 with TRBJ2-7; TRBD1 matches at 7 bases. The V gene's germline CDR1 is MNHEY and CDR2 SVGAGI. The CDR3 is made up of 13 amino acids. V shed 8 bases, J shed 5 bases, and the junction held 9 bases outside the gene matches. The DNA for the CDR3 is TGTGCCAGCCGGCACAGGGGTCCCCACGAGCAGTACTTC. The encoded protein is CASRHRGPHEQYF.